This T cell receptor (beta chain) was captured by sequencing in a study of CD8+ T cells in alopecia areata. After isolation, RNA underwent reverse transcription to generate cDNA as the sequencing template. Clones were read by immunoSEQ multiplex PCR, and TCRdb kept only the in-frame ones, dropping some. This sample shows some 1,400 clones and no singletons; around 39% rests with the ten largest. Study-wide findings and caveats: TCR sharing across patients was less clear than in mice, possibly HLA-related.

This clone is large (0.1 to 1%). The antigen remains unidentified. Each gene name is a mouse one. The missing CDR3 end, 4 residues past where the read stops, is filled in from the germline J gene. This CDR3 is also generated by other DNA sequences in the sample. The CDR3 contains 12 residues. Germline assignment: CDR1 NNHDY and CDR2 SYVADS. This chain connects TRBV13-3 to TRBJ2-7; 7 bases are shared with TRBD1. The sequence was obtained from a C3H/HeJ mouse with alopecia areata. The mouse strain carries the MHC haplotype H2-k. The sequencing input was lesional skin. The covered CDR3 bases are TGTGCCAGCAGTGGCAGGGGGTAT. This encodes CASSGRGY. The whole CDR3 sequence reads CASSGRGYEQYF.